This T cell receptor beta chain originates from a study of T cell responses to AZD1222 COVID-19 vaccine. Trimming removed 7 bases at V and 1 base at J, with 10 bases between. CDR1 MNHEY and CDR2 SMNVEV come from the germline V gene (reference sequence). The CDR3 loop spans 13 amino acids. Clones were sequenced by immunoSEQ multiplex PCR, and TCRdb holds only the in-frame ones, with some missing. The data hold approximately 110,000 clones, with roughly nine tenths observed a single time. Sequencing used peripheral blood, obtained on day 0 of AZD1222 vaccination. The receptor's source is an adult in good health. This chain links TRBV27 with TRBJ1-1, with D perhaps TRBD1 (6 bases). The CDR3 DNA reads TGTGCCAGCATGGGGACAAAGAACACTGAAGCTTTCTTT. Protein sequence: CASMGTKNTEAFF.